The present entry profiles one T cell receptor (beta chain) with its context. Its target is not known. Assay: immunoSEQ multiplex PCR; the TCRdb copy retains only in-frame clones and omits some. This sample has roughly 33,000 clones, with around 80% found just once. Subsequent to roughly 9 days of culture, CD4+ T cells were isolated. The person acquired a PCR-confirmed SARS-CoV-2 infection between March and December 2020. It was two doses of either the BNT162b2 or mRNA-1273 vaccine that participants received. Days 3 and 7 were when half the medium was replaced with IL-2 medium. This sample stems from a study of vaccination effects on CD4 cells after COVID-19. Whole-study context: Convalescent patients (three in total) were sampled early and late after vaccination. A median of 72 days separated the second dose and sampling.

The sequence was obtained from a human donor who had a prior SARS-CoV-2 infection. Sample: CD4+ T cells from PBMCs cultured without peptide, taken after COVID-19 vaccination.

This CDR3 reads CASSTRPFTGVDGYTF. The CDR3 nucleotides are TGTGCCAGCAGCACCCGGCCATTTACAGGGGTTGACGGCTACACCTTC. This chain joins TRBV9 and TRBJ1-2; 7 nucleotides match TRBD1. This CDR3 is 16 amino acids long. The trim removed 4 bases at V and 8 bases at J, leaving 17 bases unmatched. CDR1 and CDR2 from the germline V gene are SGDLS and YYNGEE.